Sequencing of this T cell receptor (beta chain) was carried out in a study of blood T cells in healthy people across ages. The use of a sample-barcoded 5' primer and a J-beta primer mix characterized a second PCR of roughly 7 to 11 cycles. TCRdb reprocessed the 5' RACE reads via MiXCR and lists one record per CDR3 protein. The sample carries just over 1 million distinct CDR3 sequences, more than 35% recorded once. The V gene's germline CDR1 is MNHEY and CDR2 SVGEGT. This CDR3 contains 16 residues. Between the trimmed V and J ends, which lost 0 bases and 5 bases, there was a span of 11 bases. Study findings and constraints: Long-lived donors had more naive CD4+ cells and higher diversity than aged donors.

With regard to this clonotype: Its cognate antigen is unknown. This clone may be a read error of a much larger clone one base away.

The origin of this receptor is a woman in her sixties in good health. The chain links TRBV6-2 or TRBV6-3 to TRBJ2-6, with D hard to call. The specimen sequenced was blood. In nucleotides, the CDR3 is TGTGCCAGCAGTTACTCTGAACATCGACGGGCCAACGTCCTGACTTTC. It specifies CASSYSEHRRANVLTF.